The 6 T cell receptor beta chains below all came from one sample that was sequenced in a study of blood T cell repertoires in COVID-19. Method: immunoSEQ multiplex PCR; TCRdb's copy keeps in-frame clones and lacks some. The table shows 280,000 or so clones, with roughly 88% occurring only once. The sample comprised PBMCs or T cells enriched from blood (not recorded which). The receptors originated from a man aged 25-45 years who had recovered from COVID-19.

This rearrangement joins TRBV3-1 (or the pseudogene TRBV3-2) to TRBJ1-2, with D maybe TRBD1 (5 bases). The V end lost 2 bases, the J end lost 6 bases, and 10 bases lay between the germline ends. The CDR3 runs to 13 residues. Per the germline V gene, CDR1 is LGHDT and CDR2 is YNNKEL (reference sequence). As DNA, the CDR3 is TGTGCCAGCAGCCAATCGGGGGGAAATGGCTACACCTTC. Translating gives CASSQSGGNGYTF.

This clone was seen just once. V is TRBV18 and J is TRBJ2-1, with 13 bases aligning to TRBD2. The germline V gene has CDR1 KGHSH and CDR2 LQKENI. With 8 bases clipped from V and 5 bases from J, the junction kept 3 bases outside the gene matches. The CDR3 contains 14 residues. DNA for the CDR3: TGTGCCAGCCGGACTAGCGGGGGCAACAATGAGCAGTTCTTC. Translation: CASRTSGGNNEQFF.

The V and J genes are TRBV4-2 and TRBJ2-6; weak D call: TRBD1 (6 bases). Trimming shortened V by 4 bases and J by 0 bases, and 7 bases separated the two germline ends. CDR3 size: 15 residues. Germline CDR1 LGHNA, CDR2 YNFKEQ. CDR3 sequence (DNA): TGTGCCAGCAGCCCGGACAGCTCTGGGGCCAACGTCCTGACTTTC. Amino acids: CASSPDSSGANVLTF.

The chain carries TRBV10-3 and TRBJ2-6; the match to TRBD1 covers 9 bases. Trimming cost V 2 bases and J 1 base; bases outside gene matches: 6. The CDR3 length is 18 residues. Germline CDR1 is ENHRY and CDR2 is SYGVKD. CDR3 coding DNA: TGTGCCATCAGTGAGCCGGGACAGGGTGGGTCTGGGGCCAACGTCCTGACTTTC. Encoded protein: CAISEPGQGGSGANVLTF.

V usage is TRBV6-2 or TRBV6-3 and J usage is TRBJ1-2; 7 positions match TRBD1. CDR1 and CDR2 (germline): MNHEY, SVGEGT. The J segment lost 6 bases and the V segment lost 5 bases, leaving 9 bases of the junction unmatched. The CDR3 is 14 amino acids. The CDR3 sequence: CASSIRDSNDGYTF. In DNA form, the CDR3 reads TGTGCCAGCAGTATCCGGGACAGCAATGATGGCTACACCTTC.

This chain uses TRBV5-4 with TRBJ2-7, with 7 nucleotides matching TRBD1. The CDR3 spans 13 residues. Losses at the gene ends were 2 bases for V and 2 bases for J; bases not matched to a gene: 1. Germline CDR1 SGHNT, CDR2 YYREEE (reference sequence). The CDR3 DNA follows: TGTGCCAGCAGCTTCGGACAGGCCTACGAGCAGTACTTC. This codes for CASSFGQAYEQYF.